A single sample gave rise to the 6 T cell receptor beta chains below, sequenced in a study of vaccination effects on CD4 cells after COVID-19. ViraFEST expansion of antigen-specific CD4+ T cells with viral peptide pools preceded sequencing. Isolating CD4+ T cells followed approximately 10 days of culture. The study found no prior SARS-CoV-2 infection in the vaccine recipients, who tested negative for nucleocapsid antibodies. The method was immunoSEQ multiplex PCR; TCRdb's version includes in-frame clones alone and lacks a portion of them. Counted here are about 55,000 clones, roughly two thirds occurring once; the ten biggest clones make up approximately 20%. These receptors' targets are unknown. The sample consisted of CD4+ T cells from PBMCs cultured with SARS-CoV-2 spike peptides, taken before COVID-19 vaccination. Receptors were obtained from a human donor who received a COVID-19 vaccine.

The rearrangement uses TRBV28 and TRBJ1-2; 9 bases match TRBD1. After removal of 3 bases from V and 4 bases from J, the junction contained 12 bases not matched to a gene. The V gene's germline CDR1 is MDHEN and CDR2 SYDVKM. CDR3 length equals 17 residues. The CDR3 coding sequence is TGTGCCAGCAGTTTCTATGCCGGGGGACAGGGAGGCTATGGCTACACCTTC. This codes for CASSFYAGGQGGYGYTF.

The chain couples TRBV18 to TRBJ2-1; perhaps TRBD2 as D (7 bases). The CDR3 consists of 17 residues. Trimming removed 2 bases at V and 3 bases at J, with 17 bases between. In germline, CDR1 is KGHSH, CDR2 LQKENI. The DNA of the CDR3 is TGTGCCAGCTCACCAAGGGAGGGGGGGGCTGGCTACAATGAGCAGTTCTTC. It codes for CASSPREGGAGYNEQFF.

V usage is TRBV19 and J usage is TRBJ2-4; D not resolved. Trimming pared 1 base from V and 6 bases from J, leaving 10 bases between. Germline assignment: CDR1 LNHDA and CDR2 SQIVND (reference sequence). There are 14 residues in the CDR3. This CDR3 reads CASSIGFIGNIQYF. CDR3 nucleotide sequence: TGTGCCAGTAGTATAGGGTTTATAGGAAACATTCAGTACTTC.

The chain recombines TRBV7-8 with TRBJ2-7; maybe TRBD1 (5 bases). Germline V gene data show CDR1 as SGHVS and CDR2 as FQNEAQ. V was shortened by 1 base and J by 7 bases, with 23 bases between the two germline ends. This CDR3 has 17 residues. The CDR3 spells CASSLGWADRRTWEQYF. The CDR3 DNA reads TGTGCCAGCAGCTTAGGATGGGCTGACAGACGTACGTGGGAGCAGTACTTC.

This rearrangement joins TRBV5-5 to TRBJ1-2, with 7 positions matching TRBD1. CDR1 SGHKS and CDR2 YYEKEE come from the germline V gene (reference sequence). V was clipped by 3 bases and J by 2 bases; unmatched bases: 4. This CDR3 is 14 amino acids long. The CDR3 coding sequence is TGTGCCAGCAGCTCCGGGACAGCCAACTATGGCTACACCTTC. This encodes CASSSGTANYGYTF.

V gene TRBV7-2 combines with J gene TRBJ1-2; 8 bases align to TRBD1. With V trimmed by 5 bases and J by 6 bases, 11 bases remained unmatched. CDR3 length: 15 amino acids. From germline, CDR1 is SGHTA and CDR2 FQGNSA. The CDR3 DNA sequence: TGTGCCAGCAGCCAACGGACAGGGAAAGTTGATGGCTACACCTTC. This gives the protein CASSQRTGKVDGYTF.